The following is a T cell receptor beta chain sequence with its context. Antigen specificity is unknown. The assay was immunoSEQ multiplex PCR, and TCRdb's table has in-frame clones only and misses some. The profile shows fewer than 250,000 clones, around 92% of them singletons. V lost 1 base to trimming and J lost 6 bases, with 12 bases between them. Per germline, CDR1 SGHNT and CDR2 YENEEA. This CDR3 has 15 amino acids. This specimen belongs to a study of T cell responses to AZD1222 COVID-19 vaccine. General study points: Donor demographics were predominantly white British with a female majority; clonal diversity may be underestimated. Repertoire collection took place solely once the T cell response had peaked. Across the whole spike, CD4 TCRs peaked at regions 160-218 and 743-854. Close to half of all spike-specific TCRs reportedly target regions of the variants that are unmutated.

The material was peripheral blood, obtained on day 0 of AZD1222 vaccination. The TCR originated in an adult in good health. The J gene is TRBJ2-2, the V gene TRBV11-3, with D hard to call. In DNA form, the CDR3 reads TGTGCCAGCAGCTTAGCCGCGGTCGGTTCCGGGGAGCTGTTTTTT. Its protein is CASSLAAVGSGELFF.